Shown below are 16 T cell receptor beta chains from a single sample sequenced in a study of shared clonotypes between healthy human individuals. CD45RO-negative CD8 cells positively selected for CCR7 made up the naive population, which excluded terminally differentiated effector memory CD45RA+ cells. The table came from immunoSEQ multiplex PCR; TCRdb's copy has only in-frame clones and leaves some out. The data hold about 2.1 million clones, with roughly 91% observed a single time. Sample: naive CD8+ T cells from PBMCs. All receptors come from a young man in good health. Some clones in this sample may be carry-over from other donors' samples.

The J gene is TRBJ1-6, the V gene TRBV7-6; D possibly corresponds to TRBD1 (6 bases). Germline V gives CDR1 SGHVS, CDR2 FNYEAQ. The CDR3 sequence is 16 residues long. With 2 bases removed from V and 5 bases from J, the gap between germline ends came to 13 bases. CDR3 DNA sequence: TGTGCCAGCAGCTTAATGGACAGACAAAATAATTCACCCCTCCACTTT. Translated: CASSLMDRQNNSPLHF.

This clone appeared a single time. The V gene is TRBV11-2, the J gene TRBJ2-5; the match to TRBD2 covers 9 bases. Looked up from germline, CDR1 is SGHAT and CDR2 is FQNNGV. After removal of 3 bases from V and 5 bases from J, the junction contained 13 bases not matched to a gene. The CDR3 is made up of 17 amino acids. The CDR3: CASSFLWEAGGTETQYF. The DNA for the CDR3 is TGTGCCAGCAGCTTTTTGTGGGAAGCGGGAGGAACGGAGACCCAGTACTTC.

The V gene is TRBV27, the J gene TRBJ2-1, with D perhaps matching TRBD1 (6 bases). The CDR3 spans 15 residues. The V gene's germline CDR1 is MNHEY and CDR2 SMNVEV (reference sequence). Trimming cost V 1 base and J 10 bases, with 17 bases left between them. DNA of the CDR3: TGTGCCAGCAGTTTATATGGGGACACAGCCGAAGAGCAGTTCTTC. Protein: CASSLYGDTAEEQFF.

J is TRBJ1-1 and V is TRBV15; 7 nucleotides match TRBD1. Per germline, CDR1 LNHNV and CDR2 YYDKDF (reference sequence). With 5 bases clipped from V and 8 bases from J, the junction kept 11 bases outside the gene matches. The CDR3 sequence is 14 residues long. The CDR3: CATSLGFRDREAFF. Written as DNA, the CDR3 is TGTGCCACCAGCTTAGGATTCCGGGACAGAGAAGCTTTCTTT.

Comments on this clone: The sample holds other DNA sequences that translate to the same CDR3. The chain links TRBV28 to TRBJ1-5; D is unclear. V was cut by 3 bases and J by 1 base, with 4 bases left in between. This CDR3 comprises 13 residues. From germline, CDR1 is MDHEN and CDR2 SYDVKM. Written as DNA, the CDR3 is TGTGCCAGCAGTTTGGACAGCAATCAGCCCCAGCATTTT. It is translated as CASSLDSNQPQHF.

The chain recombines TRBV27 with TRBJ1-2; 7 positions match TRBD1. J lost 1 base, V lost 6 bases, and 8 bases had no gene match. The CDR3 sequence is 15 residues long. The germline V gene has CDR1 MNHEY and CDR2 SMNVEV (reference sequence). The CDR3 region is CASRTTGDLNYGYTF. DNA of the CDR3: TGTGCCAGCAGAACCACAGGGGACCTTAACTATGGCTACACCTTC.

V is TRBV19 and J is TRBJ2-2, with TRBD2 matching over 10 bases. V dropped 4 bases and J dropped 8; count of bases not matched to a gene: 10. This CDR3 contains 16 residues. CDR1 and CDR2 (germline): LNHDA, SQIVND (reference sequence). The CDR3 coding sequence is TGTGCCAGTAGTAAACGGACTAGCGGCCTCTTGGGGGAGCTGTTTTTT. It specifies CASSKRTSGLLGELFF. Complete variable domain (other parts from reference TRBV19 and TRBJ2-2): DGGITQSPKYLFRKEGQNVTLSCEQNLNHDAMYWYRQDPGQGLRLIYYSQIVNDFQKGDIAEGYSVSREKKESFPLTVTSAQKNPTAFYLCASSKRTSGLLGELFFGEGSRLTVL.

V gene TRBV28 combines with J gene TRBJ2-5; D is perhaps TRBD1 (6 bases). Germline V gives CDR1 MDHEN, CDR2 SYDVKM. This CDR3 spans 16 amino acids. V was pared by 8 bases and J by 6 bases, with 25 bases between. The CDR3 reads CASRKRGPGTRKTQYF. The CDR3 coding sequence is TGTGCCAGCCGTAAACGTGGACCGGGGACAAGAAAGACCCAGTACTTC.

V usage is TRBV28 and J usage is TRBJ2-7; the D gene is possibly TRBD2 (6 bases). The CDR3 is 15 residues long. Trimming removed 4 bases from V and 2 bases from J, with 15 bases in between. Germline CDR1 is MDHEN and CDR2 is SYDVKM. CDR3 DNA: TGTGCCAGCAGTTCCACCCCGCGGGGCCCCTACGAGCAGTACTTC. As protein: CASSSTPRGPYEQYF.

The chain is built from TRBV9 and TRBJ2-5, with TRBD2 identical over 12 bases. This CDR3 contains 16 residues. V gave up 2 bases and J gave up 3 bases; unmatched junction bases: 5. Germline lookup yields CDR1 SGDLS and CDR2 YYNGEE. This CDR3 is CASSVGLAGTKETQYF. DNA for the CDR3: TGTGCCAGCAGCGTCGGACTAGCGGGAACTAAAGAGACCCAGTACTTC.

The chain employs TRBV27 and TRBJ2-2; possible D gene TRBD1, 6 bases. The V end was cut by 1 base, the J end by 4 bases, with 13 bases between. From germline, CDR1 is MNHEY and CDR2 SMNVEV (reference sequence). This CDR3 region has 16 residues. CDR3 nucleotide sequence: TGTGCCAGCAGTTTATACAGGGTAGTGGGCACCGGGGAGCTGTTTTTT. Residues: CASSLYRVVGTGELFF.

The rearrangement links TRBV28 to TRBJ2-7; 10 bases match TRBD2. Germline CDR1 is MDHEN and CDR2 is SYDVKM. CDR3 length: 17 residues. The trim removed 1 base at V and 3 bases at J, leaving 9 bases unmatched. The CDR3 protein is CASSLSQRTSGYYEQYF. CDR3 DNA: TGTGCCAGCAGTTTATCCCAACGGACTAGCGGTTACTACGAGCAGTACTTC. The complete variable domain, with remaining parts taken from reference TRBV28 and TRBJ2-7, reads DVKVTQSSRYLVKRTGEKVFLECVQDMDHENMFWYRQDPGLGLRLIYFSYDVKMKEKGDIPEGYSVSREKKERFSLILESASTNQTSMYLCASSLSQRTSGYYEQYFGPGTRLTVT.

V is TRBV25-1 and J is TRBJ2-3; a possible D gene is TRBD2 (6 bases). The CDR3 totals 14 residues. Germline V gene lookup returns CDR1 MGHDK and CDR2 SYGVNS. Between the trimmed V and J ends, which lost 2 bases and 4 bases, there was a span of 10 bases. This CDR3 is CASSEALAADTQYF. The CDR3 DNA is TGTGCCAGCAGTGAAGCACTAGCAGCAGATACGCAGTATTTT.

The chain links TRBV9 to TRBJ2-1; D ambiguous. Germline V gives CDR1 SGDLS, CDR2 YYNGEE. This CDR3 contains 12 residues. V was clipped by 0 bases and J by 10 bases, with 8 bases between them. CDR3 amino acids: CASSVVNREQFF. CDR3 DNA sequence: TGTGCCAGCAGCGTAGTTAACCGGGAGCAGTTCTTC. The full variable domain, in which reference TRBV9 and TRBJ2-1 provide the parts outside the CDR3, is DSGVTQTPKHLITATGQRVTLRCSPRSGDLSVYWYQQSLDQGLQFLIQYYNGEERAKGNILERFSAQQFPDLHSELNLSSLELGDSALYFCASSVVNREQFFGPGTRLTVL.

The gene calls are TRBV27 and TRBJ1-1; D is uncertain. The CDR3 has 14 amino acids. Germline V gene sequence: CDR1 MNHEY, CDR2 SMNVEV (reference sequence). Between the trimmed V and J ends, which lost 4 bases and 0 bases, there was a span of 9 bases. The CDR3 sequence: CASSYGYMNTEAFF. The DNA of the CDR3 is TGTGCCAGCAGTTATGGCTACATGAACACTGAAGCTTTCTTT.

The V and J genes are TRBV7-2 and TRBJ2-7; 7 nucleotides align to TRBD1. The germline CDR1 and CDR2 sequences are SGHTA and FQGNSA. The CDR3 is 14 amino acids. Unmatched junction bases numbered 11, after V lost 6 bases and J lost 6 bases. The CDR3 region is CASRGRDRPGEQYF. CDR3 nucleotide sequence: TGTGCCAGCAGGGGAAGGGACAGACCGGGCGAGCAGTACTTC.